Listed below are T cell receptor beta chains from one sample, sequenced in a study of blood T cell repertoires in COVID-19. The protocol was immunoSEQ multiplex PCR, while the TCRdb copy is restricted to in-frame clones and leaves out a portion. This table has hundreds of thousands of clones, approximately 83% appearing once. Sequences were obtained from PBMCs or T cells enriched from blood (not recorded which). Receptor source: a woman in her forties with acute COVID-19. CDR3s include the opening cysteine and the closing phenylalanine or tryptophan. A D gene is named only where the DNA matches it firmly. Size is stated for part of the rows, as once, few or many counts, or as a class when the clone is expanded.

d_call,j_call,v_call,clone_size,cdr3_nt,cdr3_aa
-,TRBJ2-7,TRBV3-1/TRBV3-2,-,TGTGCCAGCAGCCAGAGGGCCCACGAGCAGTACTTC,CASSQRAHEQYF
-,TRBJ2-7,TRBV5-6,-,TGTGCCAGCAGCTCTGAGGGGGAAGTGCTCTACGAGCAGTACTTC,CASSSEGEVLYEQYF
-,TRBJ1-5,TRBV19,-,TGTGCCAGTAGTATAGACGCAGGGTTTAGCAATCAGCCCCAGCATTTT,CASSIDAGFSNQPQHF
-,TRBJ1-5,TRBV21-1,-,TGTGCCAGCAGCAAAGGGTTTTGGGACAGTATCAATCAGCCCCAGCATTTT,CASSKGFWDSINQPQHF
TRBD2,TRBJ2-7,TRBV7-2,-,TGTGCCAGCAGCGTCCTCGGGGAGCGGGAGTTCTACGAGCAGTACTTC,CASSVLGEREFYEQYF
-,TRBJ2-1,TRBV11-3,-,TGTGCCAGCAGCTCCTACGGCGGGTTAGAGGTTGAGCAGTTCTTC,CASSSYGGLEVEQFF
TRBD1,TRBJ1-2,TRBV6-5,-,TGTGCCAGCAGGCCCCGGGCAGGGGGGAACTATGGCTACACCTTC,CASRPRAGGNYGYTF
TRBD1,TRBJ2-2,TRBV13,-,TGTGCCAGCAGCTTAGGAGGACAGGGGGCTGTCGGGGAGCTGTTTTTT,CASSLGGQGAVGELFF
TRBD2,TRBJ2-1,TRBV5-1,-,TGCGCCAGCAGCTTGGGACTAGCGGGCACTTACAATGAGCAGTTCTTC,CASSLGLAGTYNEQFF
-,TRBJ2-5,TRBV5-4,-,TGTGCCAGCAGCGCCACCAGGGGGACCCAGTACTTC,CASSATRGTQYF
-,TRBJ1-5,TRBV2,-,TGTGCCAGCAGCCCCGACAGTTATCAGCCCCAGCATTTT,CASSPDSYQPQHF
TRBD2,TRBJ2-3,TRBV7-9,-,TGTGCCAGCAGCCCGGGACTAGCGGGACACACAGATACGCAGTATTTT,CASSPGLAGHTDTQYF
-,TRBJ1-1,TRBV7-8,once,TGTGCCAGCAGCTTATATGCGGGGGGTACGAACACTGAAGCTTTCTTT,CASSLYAGGTNTEAFF
TRBD1,TRBJ2-5,TRBV11-3,once,TGTGCCAGCAGCTTTCCCGGGACAGGAAGGTACCAAGAGACCCAGTACTTC,CASSFPGTGRYQETQYF
-,TRBJ1-2,TRBV19,-,TGTGCCAGTAGTATAAAACCGGGAGGTAGCTATGGCTACACCTTC,CASSIKPGGSYGYTF
TRBD1,TRBJ2-7,TRBV3-1/TRBV3-2,-,TGTGCCAGCAGCCAAGATGCGACAGGGTTGTACGAGCAGTACTTC,CASSQDATGLYEQYF
-,TRBJ2-1,TRBV28,-,TGTGCCAGCAGTTCCCCGCTGACAGGATACAATGAGCAGTTCTTC,CASSSPLTGYNEQFF
-,TRBJ2-1,TRBV21-1,once,TGTGCCAGCAGCACCGAGACTAGCGGGTACAATGAGCAGTTCTTC,CASSTETSGYNEQFF
-,TRBJ2-7,TRBV21-1,-,TGTGCCAGCAGCACCCAGCGGGAGGGTTACGAGCAGTACTTC,CASSTQREGYEQYF
-,TRBJ1-1,TRBV12-3/TRBV12-4,-,TGTGCCAGCAGTCTAAGACGGGAGTATGAAGCTTTCTTT,CASSLRREYEAFF
TRBD2,TRBJ2-5,TRBV11-3,once,TGTGCCAGCAGCTTAGAGTCTAGCGGGAGGCCCGGCGAGGAGACCCAGTACTTC,CASSLESSGRPGEETQYF
-,TRBJ1-1,TRBV5-5,-,TGTGCCAGCAGCTTGTCGTTAAAAAACACTGAAGCTTTCTTT,CASSLSLKNTEAFF
TRBD2,TRBJ2-1,TRBV7-8,-,TGTGCCAGCAGCCCAGCGTCCCGCGGGGGAGGTGAGGATGAGCAGTTCTTC,CASSPASRGGGEDEQFF
TRBD1,TRBJ1-1,TRBV3-1/TRBV3-2,-,TGTGCCAGCAGAGCTAATCGGGGACAGGGAGGAAATGAAGCTTTCTTT,CASRANRGQGGNEAFF
-,TRBJ1-5,TRBV5-1,once,TGCGCCAGCAGCTCAAACGGAGGAAATGATCAGCCCCAGCATTTT,CASSSNGGNDQPQHF
TRBD2,TRBJ2-7,TRBV11-2,-,TGTGCCAGCAGCGGTGGGACTAGCGAAACCTACGAGCAGTACTTC,CASSGGTSETYEQYF
-,TRBJ2-1,TRBV7-9,-,TGTGCCAGCAGCTTTGACCGGGACTTCAATGAGCAGTTCTTC,CASSFDRDFNEQFF
TRBD1,TRBJ1-1,TRBV3-1/TRBV3-2,-,TGTGCCAGCAGCCAACAACAGGGGACTAACACTGAAGCTTTCTTT,CASSQQQGTNTEAFF